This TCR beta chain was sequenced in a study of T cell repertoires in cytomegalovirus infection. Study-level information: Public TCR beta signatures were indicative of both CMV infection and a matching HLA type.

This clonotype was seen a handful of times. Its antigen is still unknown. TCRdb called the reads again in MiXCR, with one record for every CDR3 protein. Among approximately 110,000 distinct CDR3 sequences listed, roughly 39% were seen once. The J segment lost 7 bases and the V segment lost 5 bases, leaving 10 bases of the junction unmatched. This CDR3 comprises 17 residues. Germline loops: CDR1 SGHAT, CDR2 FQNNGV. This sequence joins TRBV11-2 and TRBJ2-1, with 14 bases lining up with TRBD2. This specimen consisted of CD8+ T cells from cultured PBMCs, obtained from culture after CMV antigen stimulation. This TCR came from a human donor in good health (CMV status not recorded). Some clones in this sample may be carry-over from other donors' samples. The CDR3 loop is CASSAELTSGGANEQFF. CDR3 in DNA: TGTGCCAGCAGCGCCGAATTGACTAGCGGGGGGGCAAATGAGCAGTTCTTC.